These T cell receptor beta chains were read from a single sample in a study of shared clonotypes between healthy human individuals. The assay was immunoSEQ multiplex PCR, and TCRdb's table has in-frame clones only and misses some. The sample has over a million clones, about 96% seen once. The sample was naive CD4+ T cells sorted from blood. Source of these receptors: a man aged 30-40 years in good health. The CDR3 runs from the conserved cysteine through the conserved F or W. D genes are given only for firm matches. Where a row states a size, it is once, few, many or the class of an expanded clone; other rows omit it.

NA | TRBJ2-1 | NA | TRBV9 | CASSVYGGRGLNEQFF | TGTGCCAGCAGCGTATATGGTGGGAGAGGATTAAATGAGCAGTTCTTC
TRBD1 | TRBJ2-5 | NA | TRBV7-8 | CASSPRTGGRETQYF | TGTGCCAGCAGCCCCCGGACAGGGGGACGAGAGACCCAGTACTTC
NA | TRBJ2-3 | NA | TRBV28 | CASSFQSTDTQYF | TGTGCCAGCAGTTTTCAGAGCACAGATACGCAGTATTTT
TRBD1 | TRBJ1-1 | NA | TRBV7-9 | CASSFPGQGGTEAFF | TGTGCCAGCAGCTTTCCCGGACAGGGAGGCACTGAAGCTTTCTTT
TRBD2 | TRBJ2-3 | NA | TRBV29-1 | CSVGPTSGNTDTQYF | TGCAGCGTCGGTCCCACTAGCGGGAACACAGATACGCAGTATTTT
NA | TRBJ2-3 | NA | TRBV9 | CASSVSLTDTQYF | TGTGCCAGCAGCGTAAGCCTCACAGATACGCAGTATTTT
NA | TRBJ2-2 | NA | TRBV10-3 | CAISEDRNTGELFF | TGTGCCATCAGTGAAGACAGAAACACCGGGGAGCTGTTTTTT
TRBD2 | TRBJ2-1 | NA | TRBV13 | CASSPRGESSYNEQFF | TGTGCCAGCAGCCCCCGGGGGGAGAGCTCCTACAATGAGCAGTTCTTC
NA | TRBJ2-2 | NA | TRBV4-3 | CASSQVVGTGELFF | TGCGCCAGCAGCCAAGTCGTCGGGACCGGGGAGCTGTTTTTT
NA | TRBJ2-5 | NA | TRBV5-1 | CASSLADGETQYF | TGCGCCAGCAGCTTGGCCGACGGAGAGACCCAGTACTTC
NA | TRBJ2-7 | once | TRBV5-1 | CASSLDGASSYEQYF | TGCGCCAGCAGCTTGGATGGGGCAAGCTCCTACGAGCAGTACTTC
TRBD2 | TRBJ2-7 | NA | TRBV4-1 | CASSQELAGYEQYF | TGCGCCAGCAGCCAAGAGTTAGCGGGATACGAGCAGTACTTC
NA | TRBJ2-1 | NA | TRBV15 | CATSRDRTDYNEQFF | TGTGCCACCAGCAGAGATCGTACAGACTACAATGAGCAGTTCTTC
NA | TRBJ2-7 | NA | TRBV15 | CATSRDRVYEQYF | TGTGCCACCAGCAGAGATAGGGTCTACGAGCAGTACTTC
NA | TRBJ1-1 | NA | TRBV10-2 | CASSPQRNTEAFF | TGCGCCAGCAGCCCCCAACGGAACACTGAAGCTTTCTTT
TRBD1 | TRBJ2-3 | NA | TRBV5-1 | CASTTEGANLDTQYF | TGCGCCAGCACGACTGAGGGGGCGAATTTGGATACGCAGTATTTT
TRBD2 | TRBJ2-3 | NA | TRBV2 | CARQPGLAVSTDTQYF | TGTGCCAGACAACCGGGACTAGCGGTGTCCACAGATACGCAGTATTTT
TRBD1 | TRBJ2-2 | NA | TRBV2 | CASTRQGITGELFF | TGTGCCAGCACTCGACAGGGGATCACCGGGGAGCTGTTTTTT
TRBD2 | TRBJ2-5 | NA | TRBV5-1 | CASQWAGGQETQYF | TGCGCCAGCCAATGGGCGGGAGGGCAGGAGACCCAGTACTTC
NA | TRBJ2-3 | NA | TRBV6-1 | CASSEALGAGALSGAQYF | TGTGCCAGCAGTGAAGCGCTGGGGGCGGGAGCGCTTTCTGGGGCGCAGTATTTT
TRBD1 | TRBJ2-7 | NA | TRBV9 | CASSVGDRGLYEQYF | TGTGCCAGCAGCGTCGGAGACAGGGGGCTCTACGAGCAGTACTTC
NA | TRBJ1-1 | NA | TRBV4-3 | CASSQDPLGSPEAFF | TGCGCCAGCAGCCAGGATCCACTGGGGAGCCCTGAAGCTTTCTTT
TRBD2 | TRBJ2-4 | once | TRBV4-2 | CASSQEPSGLAKNIQYF | TGTGCCAGCAGCCAAGAACCTAGCGGACTAGCCAAAAACATTCAGTACTTC
TRBD2 | TRBJ2-1 | once | TRBV19 | CASSIPPSGSGQFF | TGTGCCAGTAGTATCCCCCCCAGCGGGAGCGGGCAGTTCTTC
TRBD1 | TRBJ1-1 | NA | TRBV2 | CASSDGQGAGEAFF | TGTGCCAGCAGTGACGGACAGGGGGCGGGTGAAGCTTTCTTT
NA | TRBJ1-1 | NA | TRBV5-4 | CASSAGGGVSTEAFF | TGTGCCAGCAGCGCGGGTGGGGGGGTTAGCACTGAAGCTTTCTTT
TRBD1 | TRBJ2-1 | NA | TRBV28 | CASSLVTGQGIGYEQFF | TGTGCCAGCAGCCTAGTTACGGGACAGGGAATCGGCTATGAGCAGTTCTTC
NA | TRBJ2-7 | NA | TRBV5-5 | CASSLTSSRSYEQYF | TGTGCCAGCAGTTTAACTAGCTCCCGCTCCTACGAGCAGTACTTC
NA | TRBJ2-2 | NA | TRBV5-1 | CASSSTGFNAGELFF | TGCGCCAGCAGCTCGACGGGGTTTAACGCCGGGGAGCTGTTTTTT
TRBD1 | TRBJ1-3 | NA | TRBV5-1 | CASRKDRSNTIYF | TGCGCCAGCAGGAAGGACAGGTCTAACACCATATATTTT
NA | TRBJ2-3 | once | TRBV19 | CASSITGTASTDTQYF | TGTGCCAGTAGTATAACCGGGACTGCTAGCACAGATACGCAGTATTTT
NA | TRBJ2-7 | once | TRBV5-6 | CASSLVTGVREQYF | TGTGCCAGCAGCTTGGTTACGGGAGTACGCGAGCAGTACTTC
NA | TRBJ2-7 | NA | TRBV6-5 | CASSYSSGLFYEQYF | TGTGCCAGCAGTTACTCGAGCGGGTTGTTCTACGAGCAGTACTTC
NA | TRBJ2-1 | NA | TRBV18 | CASSRSGGIQQFF | TGTGCCAGCTCACGAAGTGGGGGGATCCAGCAGTTCTTC
TRBD1 | TRBJ2-7 | once | TRBV29-1 | CSGMGQNYEQYF | TGCAGCGGCATGGGACAGAACTACGAGCAGTACTTC
NA | TRBJ2-1 | NA | TRBV7-9 | CASSSTYNEQFF | TGTGCCAGCAGTTCAACCTACAATGAGCAGTTCTTC
TRBD2 | TRBJ2-1 | NA | TRBV5-1 | CASSPRTSGYNEQFF | TGCGCCAGCTCCCCTAGGACTAGCGGCTACAATGAGCAGTTCTTC
NA | TRBJ2-7 | NA | TRBV5-1 | CASSLESYEQYF | TGCGCCAGCAGCTTGGAATCCTACGAGCAGTACTTC
NA | TRBJ2-1 | few | TRBV9 | CASSVATYNEQFF | TGTGCCAGCAGCGTAGCTACTTACAATGAGCAGTTCTTC
NA | TRBJ2-7 | once | TRBV7-2 | CASSHTYEQYF | TGTGCCAGCAGCCACACCTACGAGCAGTACTTC
NA | TRBJ2-3 | NA | TRBV7-9 | CASSSVRGWTDTQYF | TGTGCCAGCAGCTCGGTCAGGGGATGGACAGATACGCAGTATTTT
NA | TRBJ1-1 | NA | TRBV6-1 | CASSFIMNTEAFF | TGTGCCAGCAGTTTTATTATGAACACTGAAGCTTTCTTT
NA | TRBJ2-7 | NA | TRBV11-3 | CASSLGRDTSYEQYF | TGTGCCAGCAGCTTAGGCCGGGACACCTCCTACGAGCAGTACTTC
NA | TRBJ1-5 | NA | TRBV28 | CASIGTHNQPQHF | TGTGCCAGCATTGGGACACATAATCAGCCCCAGCATTTT
TRBD2 | TRBJ2-1 | NA | TRBV5-4 | CASSPSGGHNEQFF | TGTGCCAGCAGTCCTAGCGGGGGGCACAATGAGCAGTTCTTC
NA | TRBJ2-4 | once | TRBV10-3 | CAIKDPYVNDKNIQYF | TGTGCCATCAAGGATCCATATGTTAATGACAAAAACATTCAGTACTTC
NA | TRBJ2-2 | NA | TRBV5-1 | CASSLGPLPTGELFF | TGCGCCAGCAGCTTGGGGCCCCTACCGACCGGGGAGCTGTTTTTT
NA | TRBJ1-5 | NA | TRBV4-3 | CASSQDVRGNQPQHF | TGCGCCAGCAGCCAAGATGTCCGAGGCAATCAGCCCCAGCATTTT
NA | TRBJ2-3 | NA | TRBV5-4 | CASSRGGGPDTQYF | TGTGCCAGCAGCCGGGGTGGGGGACCAGATACGCAGTATTTT
NA | TRBJ2-5 | NA | TRBV7-6 | CASSQGGPQETQYF | TGTGCCAGCAGCCAGGGGGGACCTCAAGAGACCCAGTACTTC